Below are 30 T cell receptor beta chains sequenced from a single sample in a study of cytomegalovirus exposure and HLA in healthy donors. PCR amplification relied on 60 Vbeta primers (plus 13 Jbeta primers). Repertoires were generated with immunoSEQ multiplex PCR, while TCRdb's copy carries only in-frame clones and drops some. The repertoire has about 100,000 clones, around 82% of them found once; the top ten carry less than 0.95%. The sequenced sample consisted of PBMCs. The receptors come from a woman aged 60-75 years in good health and CMV-seronegative.

For the CDR3, the DNA is TGTGCCAGCAGTCGGGAGAGAGGGGAGCTGTTTTTT. This encodes CASSRERGELFF. This chain connects TRBV6-5 to TRBJ2-2, with D tentatively TRBD2 (6 bases). Between the trimmed V and J ends, which lost 5 bases and 8 bases, there was a span of 9 bases. The CDR3 is 12 residues long. Germline V gene lookup returns CDR1 MNHEY and CDR2 SVGAGI.

This chain joins TRBV7-9 and TRBJ2-3; D not certain. Trimming removed 1 base from V and 0 bases from J, with 8 bases in between. Germline CDR1 is SEHNR and CDR2 is FQNEAQ (reference sequence). The CDR3 loop spans 15 amino acids. The CDR3 DNA sequence: TGTGCCAGCAGCTTAGATAATCCCAGCACAGATACGCAGTATTTT. It codes for CASSLDNPSTDTQYF.

The gene calls are TRBV7-2 and TRBJ2-1; a possible D gene is TRBD2 (6 bases). CDR1 SGHTA and CDR2 FQGNSA come from the germline V gene. Deletions cut 1 base from V and 2 bases from J, with 12 bases between. This CDR3 contains 16 residues. CDR3 amino acids: CASSLDSGAAYNEQFF. The CDR3 DNA reads TGTGCCAGCAGCTTAGATTCGGGAGCGGCCTACAATGAGCAGTTCTTC.

The chain links TRBV5-1 to TRBJ2-1; 7 bases are shared with TRBD1. From germline, CDR1 is SGHRS and CDR2 YFSETQ. The CDR3 contains 15 residues. J lost 6 bases, V lost 0 bases, and 6 bases had no gene match. This CDR3 reads CASSLEGQPLNEQFF. The CDR3 DNA is TGCGCCAGCAGCTTGGAGGGACAGCCCCTCAATGAGCAGTTCTTC.

The CDR3 loop reads CASSTGQFMTGELFF. The CDR3 DNA reads as TGTGCCAGCAGTACCGGACAGTTTATGACCGGGGAGCTGTTTTTT. This chain joins TRBV5-4 and TRBJ2-2; weak D call: TRBD1 (6 bases). The V end was cut by 5 bases, the J end by 5 bases, with 16 bases between. The CDR3 runs to 15 residues. CDR1 SGHNT and CDR2 YYREEE come from the germline V gene (reference sequence).

The chain combines TRBV11-2 with TRBJ2-1; D not certain. From germline, CDR1 is SGHAT and CDR2 FQNNGV. Deletions cut 4 bases from V and 0 bases from J, with 10 bases between. The CDR3 has 15 residues. CDR3 nucleotide sequence: TGTGCCAGCAGCTGGAGCGTAAGCTCCTACAATGAGCAGTTCTTC. Its translation: CASSWSVSSYNEQFF.

The J gene is TRBJ2-1, the V gene TRBV19; TRBD2 matches at 10 bases. The CDR3 extends over 17 amino acids. Germline CDR1 and CDR2: LNHDA and SQIVND (reference sequence). V lost 6 bases, J lost 4 bases, and 12 bases stayed unmatched. Here the CDR3 DNA reads TGTGCCAGTAGCCCTAGTCGGCTAGCGGGAGTATACAATGAGCAGTTCTTC. It is translated as CASSPSRLAGVYNEQFF.

The chain combines TRBV14 with TRBJ2-1; 13 nucleotides line up with TRBD2. Unmatched junction bases numbered 3, after V lost 4 bases and J lost 6 bases. This CDR3 spans 15 amino acids. CDR1 and CDR2 (germline): SGHDN, FVKESK. The CDR3 reads CASSRGLAGVNEQFF. The CDR3 DNA follows: TGTGCCAGCAGCCGAGGACTAGCGGGGGTCAATGAGCAGTTCTTC.

This chain connects TRBV5-5 to TRBJ1-2; D gene ambiguous. CDR3 length: 15 amino acids. The germline V gene encodes CDR1 SGHKS and CDR2 YYEKEE (reference sequence). The V end lost 0 bases, the J end lost 0 bases, and 9 bases lay between the germline ends. CDR3 region: CASSLGRSANYGYTF. The DNA of the CDR3 is TGTGCCAGCAGCTTGGGGCGGTCAGCTAACTATGGCTACACCTTC.

This clone was detected only a few times. This rearrangement joins TRBV28 to TRBJ2-4, with 10 bases identical to TRBD2. This CDR3 has 17 residues. J gave up 1 base and V 5 bases, and 8 bases lay outside the gene matches. From germline, CDR1 is MDHEN and CDR2 SYDVKM. The CDR3 reads CASSGLAGVPAKNIQYF. In DNA form, the CDR3 reads TGTGCCAGCAGTGGCCTAGCGGGAGTCCCCGCCAAAAACATTCAGTACTTC.

The chain has TRBV7-9 and TRBJ2-7, with 8 positions matching TRBD1. Germline V gene data show CDR1 as SEHNR and CDR2 as FQNEAQ (reference sequence). V lost 10 bases, J lost 2 bases, and 10 bases stayed unmatched. This CDR3 is 14 amino acids long. The CDR3: CAIQGGQGPYEQYF. CDR3 coding DNA: TGTGCCATACAGGGCGGACAGGGTCCCTACGAGCAGTACTTC. Together with reference TRBV7-9 and TRBJ2-7, the CDR3 gives the full variable domain: DTGVSQNPRHKITKRGQNVTFRCDPISEHNRLYWYRQTLGQGPEFLTYFQNEAQLEKSRLLSDRFSAERPKGSFSTLEIQRTEQGDSAMYLCAIQGGQGPYEQYFGPGTRLTVT.

The CDR3 is CSARDKMNTEAFF. The CDR3 DNA reads as TGCAGCGCAAGGGACAAGATGAACACTGAAGCTTTCTTT. The chain couples TRBV29-1 to TRBJ1-1, with D possibly TRBD1 on 6 matching bases. Germline CDR1 is SQVTM and CDR2 is ANQGSEA. With 7 bases removed from V and 0 bases from J, the gap between germline ends came to 12 bases. The CDR3 is 13 residues long.

The V gene is TRBV7-9, the J gene TRBJ1-5, with D perhaps TRBD1 (6 bases). Germline CDR1 reads SEHNR; CDR2 reads FQNEAQ (reference sequence). Trimming shortened V by 3 bases and J by 3 bases, and 9 bases separated the two germline ends. This CDR3 is 14 amino acids long. The CDR3 DNA reads TGTGCCAGCAGCTTGGGGGGGCACAATCAGCCCCAGCATTTT. It codes for CASSLGGHNQPQHF.

V usage is TRBV19 and J usage is TRBJ2-7; a possible D gene is TRBD1 (5 bases). The V gene's germline CDR1 is LNHDA and CDR2 SQIVND (reference sequence). Trimming pared 5 bases from V and 3 bases from J, leaving 8 bases between. The CDR3 contains 12 residues. Here the CDR3 DNA reads TGTGCCAGTAGTGGCCAGGGCTACGAGCAGTACTTC. It translates to CASSGQGYEQYF.

The chain links TRBV20-1 to TRBJ1-1; a weak D match, TRBD1 (5 bases). The length of the CDR3 is 10 residues. Trimming cost V 3 bases and J 8 bases, with 7 bases left between them. From germline, CDR1 is DFQATT and CDR2 SNEGSKA (reference sequence). The CDR3 protein is CSASNREAFF. The CDR3 nucleotides read TGCAGTGCTAGTAACAGGGAAGCTTTCTTT.

The sample holds a few counts of this clone. The chain recombines TRBV19 with TRBJ2-1, with 8 bases aligning to TRBD2. CDR3 length equals 16 residues. CDR1 is LNHDA and CDR2 is SQIVND in the germline V gene (reference sequence). The ends lost 4 bases at V and 6 bases at J; junction bases unmatched: 11. The CDR3 loop is CASSTWEGLAGNEQFF. In DNA, the CDR3 is TGTGCCAGTAGTACCTGGGAAGGGCTAGCGGGCAATGAGCAGTTCTTC.

This clone was found once. The chain carries TRBV7-9 and TRBJ1-1, with D perhaps TRBD1 (5 bases). Between the trimmed V and J ends, which lost 10 bases and 1 base, there was a span of 13 bases. The length of the CDR3 is 13 residues. Per germline, CDR1 SEHNR and CDR2 FQNEAQ (reference sequence). CDR3: CATASGGNTEAFF. CDR3 nucleotide sequence: TGTGCCACCGCCTCGGGGGGGAACACTGAAGCTTTCTTT.

This clone was seen a single time. V usage is TRBV7-9 and J usage is TRBJ2-7, with 7 bases fitting TRBD2. Germline CDR1 reads SEHNR; CDR2 reads FQNEAQ (reference sequence). Germline trimming cut 5 bases from V and 3 bases from J; bases unmatched to any gene: 7. The length of the CDR3 is 14 residues. CDR3 nucleotide sequence: TGTGCCAGCAGCCCTATTGGGGGGGACTACGAGCAGTACTTC. Encoded protein: CASSPIGGDYEQYF.

This clone was recorded a few times. V is TRBV5-1 and J is TRBJ1-6; D unresolved. The V and J ends lost 1 base and 10 bases respectively, with 15 bases between them. Germline loops: CDR1 SGHRS, CDR2 YFSETQ. There are 15 residues in the CDR3. As DNA, the CDR3 is TGCGCCAGCAGCTTGTCCGGGAACGTCGAATCACCCCTCCACTTT. Protein: CASSLSGNVESPLHF.

The rearrangement joins TRBV5-4 to TRBJ1-2; D unclear. Per germline, CDR1 SGHNT and CDR2 YYREEE (reference sequence). The CDR3 loop spans 16 amino acids. Trimming pared 0 bases from V and 0 bases from J, leaving 12 bases between. The CDR3 sequence: CASSLVTAGSNYGYTF. CDR3 nucleotide sequence: TGTGCCAGCAGCTTGGTAACAGCTGGATCTAACTATGGCTACACCTTC.

This chain connects TRBV2 to TRBJ2-7, with D maybe TRBD2 (7 bases). Germline CDR1 is SNHLY and CDR2 is FYNNEI. The ends were cut back, 8 bases at V and 7 bases at J, with 18 bases in the middle. This CDR3 is built from 13 residues. In DNA form, the CDR3 reads TGTGCCAGCTTACGAGGGGGGGAAAGGGAGCAGTACTTC. This gives the protein CASLRGGEREQYF.

As for this clone: A junction boundary mismatches the germline segment, possibly from a read error. V usage is TRBV5-6 and J usage is TRBJ1-2; 7 bases match TRBD1. CDR1 SGHDT and CDR2 YYEEEE come from the germline V gene. The CDR3 extends over 13 amino acids. CDR3 bases: TGTGCCAGCAGCTTGGGAACAGGGGTCGGAGGTAAATTC. Protein product: CASSLGTGVGGKF.

The CDR3 region has the DNA TGTGCCTGGAGTTACCGGGGGGGGGCGGTTCAGCCCCAGCATTTT. Translating gives CAWSYRGGAVQPQHF. This rearrangement joins TRBV30 to TRBJ1-5, with D perhaps matching TRBD1 (6 bases). Looked up from germline, CDR1 is GTSNPN and CDR2 is SVGIG (reference sequence). This CDR3 has 15 amino acids. The germline V and J ends were trimmed by 2 bases and 6 bases, with 17 bases remaining between them.

The CDR3 region is CASESGSGYNEQFF. DNA of the CDR3: TGTGCCAGCGAAAGCGGGAGCGGATACAATGAGCAGTTCTTC. The V gene is TRBV7-2, the J gene TRBJ2-1; 8 nucleotides align to TRBD2. V lost 8 bases, J lost 4 bases, and 7 bases stayed unmatched. The CDR3 runs to 14 residues. The V gene's germline CDR1 is SGHTA and CDR2 FQGNSA. Full variable domain (missing parts from reference TRBV7-2 and TRBJ2-1): GAGVSQSPSNKVTEKGKDVELRCDPISGHTALYWYRQSLGQGLEFLIYFQGNSAPDKSGLPSDRFSAERTGGSVSTLTIQRTQQEDSAVYLCASESGSGYNEQFFGPGTRLTVL.

The rearrangement links TRBV10-3 to TRBJ1-4, with 7 bases aligning to TRBD1. Losses at the gene ends were 5 bases for V and 8 bases for J; bases not matched to a gene: 5. The CDR3 sequence is 13 residues long. Germline CDR1 reads ENHRY; CDR2 reads SYGVKD. CDR3 protein: CAISRQGDEKLFF. CDR3 DNA sequence: TGTGCCATCAGTAGACAGGGTGACGAAAAACTGTTTTTT.

This chain connects TRBV7-9 to TRBJ1-1, with a weak D call TRBD1 (5 bases). This CDR3 has 15 residues. V lost 1 base and J lost 5, with 14 bases in between. The V gene's germline CDR1 is SEHNR and CDR2 FQNEAQ (reference sequence). The CDR3 DNA sequence: TGTGCCAGCAGCTTAGTCTATAGGGGAAGGACTGAAGCTTTCTTT. It translates to CASSLVYRGRTEAFF.

V and J are TRBV5-4 and TRBJ1-1; TRBD1 is a possible D gene (5 bases). This CDR3 contains 14 residues. Germline CDR1 SGHNT, CDR2 YYREEE (reference sequence). V lost 0 bases and J 0 bases, leaving 6 bases between the germline ends. This chain's CDR3 is CASSLGGLNTEAFF. CDR3 nucleotide sequence: TGTGCCAGCAGCTTGGGGGGCTTGAACACTGAAGCTTTCTTT.

This clone was recorded only once. The J gene is TRBJ2-3, the V gene TRBV29-1, with no clear D. Trimming removed 4 bases from V and 0 bases from J, with 11 bases in between. CDR1 SQVTM and CDR2 ANQGSEA come from the germline V gene. The CDR3 totals 14 residues. This CDR3 reads CSVGVEPSTDTQYF. CDR3 DNA: TGCAGCGTTGGAGTCGAGCCCAGCACAGATACGCAGTATTTT.

The V gene is TRBV6-4, the J gene TRBJ1-2, with 7 bases matching TRBD1. The CDR3 is 14 residues long. With 7 bases clipped from V and 6 bases from J, the junction kept 11 bases outside the gene matches. Germline V gene lookup returns CDR1 MRHNA and CDR2 SNTAGT. CDR3 residues: CASKLETGSDGYTF. In DNA, the CDR3 is TGTGCCAGCAAGCTAGAGACAGGGAGCGATGGCTACACCTTC.

This clone has a handful of counts. The chain joins TRBV25-1 to TRBJ2-5; TRBD1 aligns across 9 bases. This CDR3 has 15 residues. Germline V gene data show CDR1 as MGHDK and CDR2 as SYGVNS. The trim removed 3 bases at V and 1 base at J, leaving 3 bases unmatched. CDR3 sequence: CASSDHRGLQETQYF. CDR3 DNA sequence: TGTGCCAGCAGTGACCACAGGGGGCTCCAAGAGACCCAGTACTTC.